This T cell receptor (beta chain) was profiled in a study of read filtering for tumor transcriptome and immune sequencing (TCRdb year 2020). About the study as a whole: The cohort was composed of some 16 male and roughly 15 female patients, with a mean age of about 65 years and an age range of roughly 47 to 90. By revised international staging, 8 or 9 patients were R-ISS I, about 17 were R-ISS II and 6 or 7 were R-ISS III. After DNase treatment, whole-transcriptome libraries were prepared using the TruSeq RNA Access Library Prep Kit. Per sample, about 3.5 to 10.27 million TCR-region mapped reads were obtained with IR-seq, compared with only about 80 to 1,400 with RNA-seq. Using the same bone marrow samples, the study compared TCR repertoires obtained by targeted immune repertoire sequencing with those obtained by bulk whole-transcriptome sequencing. One of the main goals was to work out a read-filtering strategy for immune repertoire data, in particular whether clonotypes backed by only a single read should be removed. What the work shows at the level of the full study, not this receptor alone: Rather than purified T cells, the sorted CD138-negative fraction was a mixed bone marrow immune population. Single-read clonotypes made up roughly 82% of clonotypes but 3% to 3.5% of total reads in IR-seq, and roughly 75% of clonotypes and 40% to 50% of reads in RNA-seq. The correlation between IR-seq and RNA-seq shared clonotype proportions rose when single-read clonotypes were removed. Clonotypes were captured by IR-seq at much higher depth and more reliably than by RNA-seq, and smaller IR-seq throughput was sufficient for identification of most shared clonotypes.

TCR libraries were constructed from 400 ng RNA using the Immunoverse kit, and molecular barcoded adaptors covering alpha/delta and beta/gamma chains were employed. TCR library preparation used the same RNA that was used for transcriptome sequencing. Sequencing of the TCR libraries was done on an Illumina HiSeq 4000 with 2 x 150 cycles. As for the original processing: MiXCR aligned TCR reads to human V, D, J and C references and assembled the aligned reads into CDR3 clonotypes, with quality filtering and error correction included. The tcR package in R was used for analysis of clonotype counts and gene usage diversity. For inspection of raw mapping reads, RNA-seq reads were mapped by STAR aligner version 2.5.3a onto GRCh37 of the human genome. To test how sequencing depth affects detected clonotypes, IR-seq fastq files were randomly downsampled with Seqtk 1.3. TCRdb ran its own pipeline on the public reads, namely fastp trimming at Q25 and MiXCR clone calling, and kept in-frame beta chains. Every entry covers one CDR3 protein and lists the most common genes and DNA from its rows. What appears here as the V and J calls and clone size reflects TCRdb's work, not the paper's. The sample table contains 75,000 to 90,000 distinct CDR3 sequences; only one count was recorded for roughly an eighth of them. More than 12% of the sample belongs to the ten largest clones.

This clonotype was counted at least ten times. It lacks a known antigen. Per-nucleotide qualities are absent, and no much larger clonotype sits a single base away. Bone marrow was sampled from every patient at the time of active disease. Isolation of bone marrow mononuclear cells was performed by Ficoll-Hypaque density gradient centrifugation. CD138-negative cells were obtained by negative selection after labeling with CD138 magnetic microbeads on a MACS separator, removing myeloma plasma cells. Purity of the isolated cells was checked by flow cytometry on an Attune NxT using CD138 antibodies. Total RNA was extracted with TRIzol reagent and quantified with a NanoDrop spectrophotometer. Paired RNA-seq and IR-seq were performed on each patient's CD138-negative bone marrow sample. The junction carries 7 bases between V and J, which are trimmed by 2 bases and 3 bases respectively. Counted from cysteine to phenylalanine, this CDR3 has 13 amino acids. Only the CDR3 portion is preserved as DNA: 39 bases, with reading frame beginning at the first base. As encoded in the germline V gene, CDR1 is SGHTA while CDR2 is FQGNSA.

This TCR came from a donor older than 35 with multiple myeloma. This receptor chain uses TRBV7-2 and TRBJ1-1, with no confidently assigned D gene. Material: a population of CD138-negative cells sorted from bone marrow. The cell subset or site tag for this specimen amounts to: bone marrow mononuclear cells depleted of CD138+ plasma/myeloma cells by negative magnetic selection. The sequenced DNA: TGTGCCAGCAGCTTAATGCCGGACACTGAAGCTTTCTTT. It translates as CASSLMPDTEAFF.